The next 26 T cell receptor beta chains were all read from a single sample in a study of shared clonotypes between healthy human individuals. Using immunoSEQ multiplex PCR, the repertoire was profiled, and TCRdb retains in-frame clones only, with some absent. The sample holds about 520,000 clones; 78% are singletons and the top ten take around 11%. Sequenced: PBMCs. The source of these receptors is a woman aged 40 to 50 in good health. Some clones in this sample may be carry-over from other donors' samples.

The J gene is TRBJ2-7, the V gene TRBV5-1; 13 positions match TRBD2. The CDR3 spans 14 residues. Germline lookup yields CDR1 SGHRS and CDR2 YFSETQ. The V and J ends lost 3 bases and 4 bases, in that order; junction bases with no gene match: 1. As DNA, the CDR3 is TGCGCCAGCAGCTGGACTAGCGGGAGATACGAGCAGTACTTC. Its protein product is CASSWTSGRYEQYF.

The chain recombines TRBV7-3 with TRBJ1-1; maybe TRBD1 (6 bases). Germline V gene sequence: CDR1 SGHTA, CDR2 FQGTGA. The CDR3 totals 14 residues. V was cut by 6 bases and J by 3 bases, with 14 bases left in between. CDR3 amino acids: CASRRTGIDTEAFF. Here the CDR3 DNA reads TGTGCCAGCAGAAGAACAGGGATTGACACTGAAGCTTTCTTT. Supplemented by reference TRBV7-3 and TRBJ1-1, the full variable domain reads GAGVSQTPSNKVTEKGKYVELRCDPISGHTALYWYRQSLGQGPEFLIYFQGTGAADDSGLPNDRFFAVRPEGSVSTLKIQRTERGDSAVYLCASRRTGIDTEAFFGQGTRLTVV.

This clone was recorded a few times. The chain has TRBV2 and TRBJ2-5; 9 bases agree with TRBD2. Trimming at V came to 1 base and at J to 4 bases, leaving 7 bases not matched to a gene. CDR1 and CDR2 (germline): SNHLY, FYNNEI. This CDR3 spans 16 amino acids. The CDR3 sequence is CASSEEGGRGSETQYF. The CDR3 nucleotides read TGTGCCAGCAGTGAAGAGGGCGGGAGGGGGTCAGAGACCCAGTACTTC.

CDR3 bases: TGTGCCAGCAGTTACTTACGGACTAGCGGAGAGCAGTTCTTC. It codes for CASSYLRTSGEQFF. The gene calls are TRBV6-5 and TRBJ2-1; 10 bases map to TRBD2. The germline CDR1 and CDR2 sequences are MNHEY and SVGAGI. This CDR3 has 14 residues. The V gene end was trimmed by 1 base and the J gene end by 10 bases; junction bases not matched to a gene: 4.

This clone was observed a few times. The rearrangement joins TRBV4-1 to TRBJ1-5; a weak D match, TRBD1 (6 bases). V lost 2 bases to trimming and J lost 4 bases, with 21 bases between them. The length of the CDR3 is 18 residues. Germline V lookup: CDR1 MGHRA, CDR2 YSYEKL. In DNA form, the CDR3 reads TGCGCCAGCAGCCAAATGTGGGGGCCTCCGGACCAGAATCAGCCCCAGCATTTT. It specifies CASSQMWGPPDQNQPQHF.

The rearrangement links TRBV28 to TRBJ2-7; 7 nucleotides match TRBD2. CDR3 length equals 16 residues. V was pared by 4 bases and J by 1 base, with 10 bases of the junction left unmatched. Looked up from germline, CDR1 is MDHEN and CDR2 is SYDVKM. CDR3 coding DNA: TGTGCCAGCAGTTCCTTCCCAAGGACTAGGTCCTACGAGCAGTACTTC. It encodes CASSSFPRTRSYEQYF.

This chain links TRBV21-1 with TRBJ2-1. TRBV21-1 is given as a pseudogene. This CDR3 contains 15 residues. In DNA form, the CDR3 reads TGTGCCAGCAGCAACGGGCAGGGAGACTACAATGAGCAGTTCTTC. Its translation: CASSNGQGDYNEQFF.

V gene TRBV15 combines with J gene TRBJ2-1; 8 bases agree with TRBD2. Per germline, CDR1 LNHNV and CDR2 YYDKDF (reference sequence). The CDR3 consists of 16 residues. V lost 0 bases to trimming and J lost 8 bases; unmatched junction nucleotides: 9. CDR3 sequence: CATSRDRTGGPDEQFF. CDR3 sequence (DNA): TGTGCCACCAGCAGAGATCGAACGGGAGGGCCAGATGAGCAGTTCTTC.

The genes are TRBV6-5 and TRBJ1-5, with D maybe TRBD1 (5 bases). The CDR3 length is 13 residues. Germline V gene lookup returns CDR1 MNHEY and CDR2 SVGAGI. V lost 8 bases, J lost 3 bases, and 11 bases lay in between. CDR3 protein: CASGTGYNQPQHF. The CDR3 nucleotides are TGTGCCAGCGGCACAGGTTACAATCAGCCCCAGCATTTT.

This clone was detected once. The genes are TRBV6-1 and TRBJ1-2, with 8 bases matching TRBD1. V gave up 3 bases and J gave up 8 bases; unmatched junction bases: 14. Germline CDR1 reads MNHNS; CDR2 reads SASEGT. The CDR3 spans 16 residues. CDR3 nucleotides: TGTGCCAGCAGTGAGACAGGGGTTGGGCAGAGGGAAGGCTACACCTTC. Amino acid sequence: CASSETGVGQREGYTF.

The rearrangement joins TRBV19 to TRBJ1-4; 8 nucleotides align to TRBD1. With V trimmed by 4 bases and J by 7 bases, 8 bases remained unmatched. The CDR3 extends over 15 amino acids. Germline V gives CDR1 LNHDA, CDR2 SQIVND (reference sequence). CDR3 sequence (DNA): TGTGCCAGTAGTAACCACGGACAGGGCGGTGAAAAACTGTTTTTT. Protein: CASSNHGQGGEKLFF. The full variable domain, its missing parts supplied by reference TRBV19 and TRBJ1-4, is DGGITQSPKYLFRKEGQNVTLSCEQNLNHDAMYWYRQDPGQGLRLIYYSQIVNDFQKGDIAEGYSVSREKKESFPLTVTSAQKNPTAFYLCASSNHGQGGEKLFFGSGTQLSVL.

V gene TRBV18 combines with J gene TRBJ2-7; 9 positions match TRBD1. J lost 0 bases, V lost 5 bases, and 5 bases had no gene match. CDR1 and CDR2 from the germline V gene are KGHSH and LQKENI. There are 15 residues in the CDR3. The CDR3 protein is CASSTTGGFSYEQYF. CDR3 DNA sequence: TGTGCCAGCTCAACAACAGGGGGCTTCTCCTACGAGCAGTACTTC.

This clone is termed medium-sized. Other DNA variants within this sample encode the same CDR3. The J gene is TRBJ1-5, the V gene TRBV7-9; D call uncertain. Deletions cut 3 bases from V and 0 bases from J, with 12 bases between. Germline loops: CDR1 SEHNR, CDR2 FQNEAQ (reference sequence). The length of the CDR3 is 16 residues. CDR3 residues: CASSFSRSGSNQPQHF. The CDR3 coding sequence is TGTGCCAGCAGCTTCTCCCGGAGCGGTAGCAATCAGCCCCAGCATTTT.

This sequence joins TRBV14 and TRBJ2-5, with 12 bases aligning to TRBD2. With V trimmed by 3 bases and J by 4 bases, 18 bases remained unmatched. CDR3 size: 20 residues. From germline, CDR1 is SGHDN and CDR2 FVKESK. The CDR3 is CASSHEGLAGGPRPRETQYF. The CDR3 DNA sequence: TGTGCCAGCAGCCACGAGGGGCTAGCGGGAGGGCCGAGGCCCCGAGAGACCCAGTACTTC.

The chain joins TRBV5-4 to TRBJ2-5; D might be TRBD2 (6 bases). CDR1 is SGHNT, CDR2 YYREEE, per germline (reference sequence). The CDR3 consists of 13 residues. Trimming took 4 bases from V and 1 from J, leaving 8 bases between them. The CDR3 region is CASSRDFQETQYF. The CDR3 nucleotides are TGTGCCAGCAGCCGGGACTTCCAAGAGACCCAGTACTTC.

The J gene is TRBJ2-3, the V gene TRBV7-8, with D possibly being TRBD1 (6 bases). CDR1 and CDR2 (germline): SGHVS, FQNEAQ. Trimming took off 8 bases at V and 0 bases at J, with 15 bases between the two ends. The CDR3 loop spans 15 amino acids. The CDR3 bases are TGTGCCAGCGGTCGGTGGACAGCTAGCACAGATACGCAGTATTTT. It translates to CASGRWTASTDTQYF.

The sample holds a few counts of this clone. Other DNA variants within this sample encode the same CDR3. This chain connects TRBV7-2 to TRBJ2-2, with TRBD2 identical over 7 bases. CDR3 size: 16 residues. V lost 6 bases, J lost 1 base, and 8 bases stayed unmatched. CDR1 is SGHTA, CDR2 FQGNSA, per germline. The CDR3 DNA follows: TGTGCCAGCAGTCTCTCCCCTAGCGGGAACACCGGGGAGCTGTTTTTT. Translation: CASSLSPSGNTGELFF.

This chain links TRBV29-1 with TRBJ2-1; 10 bases fit TRBD1. Germline loops: CDR1 SQVTM, CDR2 ANQGSEA. The V gene end was trimmed by 4 bases and the J gene end by 9 bases; junction bases not matched to a gene: 9. The CDR3 is 14 residues long. The CDR3 coding sequence is TGCAGCGTTGGTTCCGGGACAGGGGTCGGTGAGCAGTTCTTC. Translation gives CSVGSGTGVGEQFF.

Here the CDR3 reads CASSWTESYEQYF. DNA for the CDR3: TGTGCCAGCAGTTGGACAGAGAGCTACGAGCAGTACTTC. This chain uses TRBV6-6 with TRBJ2-7, with D tentatively TRBD1 (6 bases). Germline-derived CDR1 and CDR2 are MNHNY and SVGAGI (reference sequence). This CDR3 is 13 amino acids long. The V end was cut by 4 bases, the J end by 3 bases, with 10 bases between.

The chain uses TRBV7-2 and TRBJ1-4, with D perhaps TRBD1 (6 bases). Looked up from germline, CDR1 is SGHTA and CDR2 is FQGNSA. The V end was cut by 0 bases, the J end by 8 bases, with 13 bases between. This CDR3 is 15 amino acids long. CDR3 in amino acids: CASSLASGAREKLFF. The CDR3 DNA follows: TGTGCCAGCAGCTTAGCTTCGGGGGCGCGAGAAAAACTGTTTTTT.

The rearrangement uses TRBV5-4 and TRBJ2-7; TRBD1 aligns across 7 bases. Germline-derived CDR1 and CDR2 are SGHNT and YYREEE (reference sequence). This CDR3 spans 15 amino acids. V gave up 2 bases and J gave up 3 bases; unmatched junction bases: 8. The CDR3 DNA sequence: TGTGCCAGCAGCTTTCAGGACAGGAGCAACTACGAGCAGTACTTC. This translates into CASSFQDRSNYEQYF. Based on the CDR3 plus reference TRBV5-4 and TRBJ2-7, the full variable domain is ETGVTQSPTHLIKTRGQQVTLRCSSQSGHNTVSWYQQALGQGPQFIFQYYREEENGRGNFPPRFSGLQFPNYSSELNVNALELDDSALYLCASSFQDRSNYEQYFGPGTRLTVT.

This chain links TRBV5-1 with TRBJ2-1; D might be TRBD2 (6 bases). Trimming removed 9 bases from V and 3 bases from J, with 16 bases in between. Germline-derived CDR1 and CDR2 are SGHRS and YFSETQ. The CDR3 is 14 amino acids. As DNA, the CDR3 is TGCGCCACCAAAGGCGAGGGACTCTACAATGAGCAGTTCTTC. Its protein is CATKGEGLYNEQFF.

The CDR3 loop is CASSLGPSGSYEQYF. The CDR3 bases are TGTGCCAGCAGCTTAGGTCCTAGCGGCTCCTACGAGCAGTACTTC. The gene calls are TRBV7-2 and TRBJ2-7, with 7 bases fitting TRBD2. The CDR3 covers 15 residues. The V and J ends lost 1 base and 0 bases, in that order; junction bases with no gene match: 3. Looked up from germline, CDR1 is SGHTA and CDR2 is FQGNSA.

The J gene is TRBJ1-2, the V gene TRBV6-6; 12 positions agree with TRBD1. Germline V lookup: CDR1 MNHNY, CDR2 SVGAGI (reference sequence). With V trimmed by 2 bases and J by 4 bases, 2 bases remained unmatched. This CDR3 contains 15 residues. The CDR3 spells CASSYLGQGAYGYTF. The CDR3 nucleotides read TGTGCCAGCAGTTACCTGGGACAGGGGGCCTATGGCTACACCTTC.

J is TRBJ2-1 and V is TRBV28, with D perhaps matching TRBD2 (6 bases). Trimming removed 6 bases from V and 10 bases from J, with 19 bases in between. The germline V gene has CDR1 MDHEN and CDR2 SYDVKM. This CDR3 is 14 amino acids long. The CDR3 DNA reads as TGTGCCAGCAGAGACGGGACTCCGCAGTCAGAGCAGTTCTTC. Translation gives CASRDGTPQSEQFF.

The V gene is TRBV5-4, the J gene TRBJ1-3, with D possibly matching TRBD1 (6 bases). CDR3 size: 16 residues. V was shortened by 0 bases and J by 4 bases, with 14 bases between the two germline ends. The germline gives CDR1 SGHNT, CDR2 YYREEE (reference sequence). The CDR3 DNA is TGTGCCAGCAGCTTGGACCAGGGGCTCTCGGGAAACACCATATATTTT. This encodes CASSLDQGLSGNTIYF.